One T cell receptor (beta chain) is described in this entry. The antigen remains undetermined. The data were taken from a study of long-term antiretroviral therapy in people with HIV. Study summary: The earliest specimens came about a decade ahead of the 2015 immediate-ART recommendation. General study findings and limits: Clonal expansions arising prior to ART prevailed in the repertoire at every time point.

Survey-level immunoSEQ v3.0 assays were run. Clones were sequenced by immunoSEQ multiplex PCR, and TCRdb holds only the in-frame ones, with some missing. The table has some 43,000 clones, approximately 86% seen once. Looked up from germline, CDR1 is SGHTS and CDR2 is YDEGEE. This CDR3 is built from 14 residues. Unmatched junction bases numbered 8, after V lost 4 bases and J lost 6 bases. The material was unsorted PBMCs, obtained 0.1 years before starting antiretroviral therapy. This sequence joins TRBV5-8 and TRBJ1-2, with 8 bases matching TRBD1. The sequence came from a woman in her 50s with HIV. CDR3 sequence (DNA): TGTGCCAGCAGCCGAGGACAGGGTTGGGATGGCTACACCTTC. This translates into CASSRGQGWDGYTF. Supplemented by reference TRBV5-8 and TRBJ1-2, the full variable domain reads EAGVTQSPTHLIKTRGQQATLRCSPISGHTSVYWYQQALGLGLQFLLWYDEGEERNRGNFPPRFSGRQFPNYSSELNVNALELEDSALYLCASSRGQGWDGYTFGSGTRLTVV.